The subject of this entry is one T cell receptor beta chain. Antigen specificity is unknown. At one end, the junction sequence differs from germline, possibly due to a read error. CDR1 and CDR2 from the germline V gene are SGDLS and YYNGEE. CDR3 length: 15 amino acids. These data originate in a study of Graves' ophthalmopathy and Graves' hyperthyroidism. Amplification from RNA transcripts yielded the TCR beta CDR3 regions. The authors performed first-round RT-PCR with HTBI primers and then a second-round multiplex PCR. MiXCR, applied by TCRdb to the multiplex PCR reads, yields one record per CDR3 protein. The sample has 740,000 or so distinct CDR3 sequences, approximately 40% seen once. The study's findings and limits: The authors also found most expanded thyroid clonotypes above 0.001 frequency in blood.

Additional autoimmune diseases, uncontrolled infections, pregnancy or lactation disqualified patients. Clinicians made diagnoses from clinical symptoms, serum thyroxine, TRAb, thyroid ultrasound and orbital computed tomography. Isolation of PBMCs was performed using over 8.5 ml of fresh peripheral blood. This TCR derives from an adult man with Graves' ophthalmopathy. Sequenced sample: peripheral blood. V is TRBV9 and J is TRBJ2-5; TRBD2 agrees at 8 bases. CDR3 coding DNA: TGTGCCAGCGGCGTTAGGAGCGGGGGAGGTGAGACCCAGTACTTC. This translates into CASGVRSGGGETQYF.